These 30 T cell receptor beta chains originate from one sample sequenced in a study of blood T cell repertoires in COVID-19. Repertoires were generated with immunoSEQ multiplex PCR, while TCRdb's copy carries only in-frame clones and drops some. Of tens of thousands of clones in the sample, roughly 85% are singletons; the top ten hold roughly 5.5%. The sequenced sample was peripheral blood. The origin of the receptors is a man at least 80 years old with acute or convalescent COVID-19.

The chain couples TRBV6-6 to TRBJ1-5; no definite D call. The CDR3 length is 14 residues. CDR1 and CDR2 from the germline V gene are MNHNY and SVGAGI (reference sequence). Trimming left V 0 bases short and J 6 bases short, with 9 bases between. This CDR3 is CASSYSTQPQPQHF. In nucleotides, the CDR3 is TGTGCCAGCAGTTACTCGACACAGCCTCAGCCCCAGCATTTT.

The CDR3 loop is CASSLRQGDGYTF. The CDR3 DNA reads as TGTGCCAGCAGCCTCCGACAGGGGGATGGCTACACCTTC. The V call is TRBV5-6, the J call TRBJ1-2; 9 bases agree with TRBD1. With V trimmed by 4 bases and J by 6 bases, 4 bases remained unmatched. CDR3 size: 13 residues. CDR1 and CDR2 (germline): SGHDT, YYEEEE.

The J gene is TRBJ1-4, the V gene TRBV19; TRBD1 agrees at 7 bases. Germline V gene data show CDR1 as LNHDA and CDR2 as SQIVND (reference sequence). This CDR3 has 17 amino acids. V shed 3 bases, J shed 2 bases, and the junction held 9 bases outside the gene matches. CDR3 sequence (DNA): TGTGCCAGTAGTATTACATTCCTGACAGGGACTAATGAAAAACTGTTTTTT. As protein: CASSITFLTGTNEKLFF.

The rearrangement joins TRBV3-1 (or the pseudogene TRBV3-2) to TRBJ2-7, with TRBD1 as a possible D gene (5 bases). This CDR3 contains 13 residues. Trimming stripped 8 bases from V and 3 bases from J, with 14 bases between. Germline V lookup: CDR1 LGHDT, CDR2 YNNKEL (reference sequence). The CDR3 loop reads CASELRGNYEQYF. The CDR3, as DNA: TGTGCCAGCGAGTTAAGGGGCAACTACGAGCAGTACTTC.

This chain uses TRBV7-2 with TRBJ1-3, with a possible D match to TRBD1 (5 bases). The CDR3 loop spans 15 amino acids. V shed 5 bases and J shed 4 bases, with 15 bases lying between them. The germline CDR1 and CDR2 sequences are SGHTA and FQGNSA. The CDR3 nucleotides are TGTGCCAGCAGCCCCCAGCAGGGCCTAGGAAACACCATATATTTT. Protein sequence: CASSPQQGLGNTIYF.

This clone has just one count. The genes are TRBV6-1 and TRBJ1-3; 9 bases fit TRBD1. J was trimmed by 0 bases and V by 4 bases; bases with no gene match: 7. Germline-derived CDR1 and CDR2 are MNHNS and SASEGT. The CDR3 consists of 17 residues. The CDR3 DNA is TGTGCCAGCAGTGCCAGTCCGGGACAGGGCTCTGGAAACACCATATATTTT. Protein sequence: CASSASPGQGSGNTIYF.

The chain carries TRBV6-2 or TRBV6-3 and TRBJ1-6, with 8 bases fitting TRBD1. Germline trimming cut 3 bases from V and 9 bases from J; bases unmatched to any gene: 4. The CDR3 runs to 14 residues. CDR1 and CDR2 (germline): MNHEY, SVGEGT. In DNA form, the CDR3 reads TGTGCCAGCAGTTATTCAGGGGGCGGTTCACCCCTCCACTTT. This translates into CASSYSGGGSPLHF.

The chain combines TRBV7-2 with TRBJ1-4; weak D call: TRBD1 (5 bases). With 4 bases removed from V and 8 bases from J, the gap between germline ends came to 14 bases. Germline V gene lookup returns CDR1 SGHTA and CDR2 FQGNSA. The CDR3 has 14 residues. The CDR3 DNA reads as TGTGCCAGCAGCTCCCGGGGGGGTAGCGAAAAACTGTTTTTT. This sequence encodes CASSSRGGSEKLFF.

J is TRBJ2-3 and V is TRBV5-1; 10 positions match TRBD2. Germline V gives CDR1 SGHRS, CDR2 YFSETQ. After removal of 4 bases from V and 5 bases from J, the junction contained 7 bases not matched to a gene. This CDR3 comprises 15 residues. The CDR3 loop reads CASSASGGAVDTQYF. CDR3 bases: TGCGCCAGCAGCGCCAGCGGGGGGGCTGTAGATACGCAGTATTTT.

The chain combines TRBV5-1 with TRBJ2-3; 8 nucleotides align to TRBD1. Unmatched junction bases numbered 5, after V lost 3 bases and J lost 5 bases. The CDR3 is 14 residues long. In germline, CDR1 is SGHRS, CDR2 YFSETQ. The CDR3 bases are TGCGCCAGCAGCTCGGACAGGGCGGTAGATACGCAGTATTTT. It yields the protein CASSSDRAVDTQYF.

The sample holds a few counts of this clone. The chain uses TRBV9 and TRBJ1-2; maybe TRBD1 (5 bases). The CDR3 loop spans 12 amino acids. Trimming cost V 4 bases and J 6 bases, with 10 bases left between them. CDR1 is SGDLS and CDR2 is YYNGEE in the germline V gene. The DNA for the CDR3 is TGTGCCAGCAGCCAGTTAGGGGATGGCTACACCTTC. The encoded protein is CASSQLGDGYTF.

V gene TRBV6-5 combines with J gene TRBJ2-5; TRBD2 is a possible D gene (6 bases). The length of the CDR3 is 16 residues. The V and J ends lost 4 bases and 1 base respectively, with 16 bases between them. Germline CDR1 MNHEY, CDR2 SVGAGI. This CDR3 is CASSSLGPGVQETQYF. The CDR3 bases are TGTGCCAGCAGTTCCCTGGGCCCGGGAGTCCAAGAGACCCAGTACTTC.

The J gene is TRBJ2-1, the V gene TRBV7-2; no definite D call. Between the trimmed V and J ends, which lost 6 bases and 9 bases, there was a span of 9 bases. Germline loops: CDR1 SGHTA, CDR2 FQGNSA. The CDR3 consists of 11 residues. The CDR3 protein is CASSLPGEQFF. The CDR3 nucleotides are TGTGCCAGCAGTTTGCCGGGTGAGCAGTTCTTC.

This clone has only one observation. V usage is TRBV28 and J usage is TRBJ2-7; 11 bases agree with TRBD1. V dropped 3 bases and J dropped 6; count of bases not matched to a gene: 7. Looked up from germline, CDR1 is MDHEN and CDR2 is SYDVKM. CDR3 length: 15 residues. The CDR3 sequence is CASSLGDRGIIEQYF. The CDR3 DNA reads as TGTGCCAGCAGTTTGGGGGACAGGGGGATTATCGAGCAGTACTTC.

This clone was seen a handful of times. This chain links TRBV6-5 with TRBJ1-2; 10 bases map to TRBD1. V lost 2 bases to trimming and J lost 2 bases; unmatched junction nucleotides: 5. Germline CDR1 is MNHEY and CDR2 is SVGAGI. The CDR3 has 16 amino acids. CDR3 nucleotides: TGTGCCAGCAGTTACATGACAGGGGGCTACAACTATGGCTACACCTTC. Its translation is CASSYMTGGYNYGYTF.

V usage is TRBV7-2 and J usage is TRBJ2-3; 8 bases map to TRBD2. Germline CDR1 SGHTA, CDR2 FQGNSA. The V segment lost 4 bases and the J segment 6 bases; nucleotides outside the gene matches: 9. The CDR3 extends over 15 amino acids. The CDR3 is CASSSAGRAWDTQYF. CDR3 nucleotide sequence: TGTGCCAGCAGCTCGGCCGGGAGGGCCTGGGATACGCAGTATTTT.

V usage is TRBV10-3 and J usage is TRBJ2-7, with 8 nucleotides matching TRBD1. CDR3 length: 15 amino acids. The germline V gene has CDR1 ENHRY and CDR2 SYGVKD. V trimming: 10 bases; J trimming: 2 bases; junction bases outside the gene matches: 13. This chain's CDR3 is CATTRGTGETYEQYF. CDR3 sequence (DNA): TGTGCCACCACTAGGGGGACAGGCGAGACCTACGAGCAGTACTTC.

V gene TRBV7-2 combines with J gene TRBJ2-2; no clear D. With 5 bases removed from V and 8 bases from J, the gap between germline ends came to 12 bases. CDR3 length equals 13 residues. CDR1 is SGHTA and CDR2 is FQGNSA in the germline V gene. DNA of the CDR3: TGTGCCAGCAGCAAGACAAGGTCTGGGGAGCTGTTTTTT. Protein: CASSKTRSGELFF. Looking up the rest from reference TRBV7-2 and TRBJ2-2 gives the full variable domain: GAGVSQSPSNKVTEKGKDVELRCDPISGHTALYWYRQSLGQGLEFLIYFQGNSAPDKSGLPSDRFSAERTGGSVSTLTIQRTQQEDSAVYLCASSKTRSGELFFGEGSRLTVL.

The V call is TRBV18, the J call TRBJ2-3; 9 bases line up with TRBD2. V dropped 3 bases and J dropped 2; count of bases not matched to a gene: 9. Looked up from germline, CDR1 is KGHSH and CDR2 is LQKENI. This CDR3 has 17 amino acids. The CDR3 sequence: CASSPSRGGAYTDTQYF. Written as DNA, the CDR3 is TGTGCCAGCTCACCTTCGCGGGGGGGCGCGTACACAGATACGCAGTATTTT. The whole variable domain, filled in from reference TRBV18 and TRBJ2-3, reads NAGVMQNPRHLVRRRGQEARLRCSPMKGHSHVYWYRQLPEEGLKFMVYLQKENIIDESGMPKERFSAEFPKEGPSILRIQQVVRGDSAAYFCASSPSRGGAYTDTQYFGPGTRLTVL.

V usage is TRBV7-2 and J usage is TRBJ2-3, with TRBD1 matching 7 bases. From germline, CDR1 is SGHTA and CDR2 FQGNSA. V was clipped by 5 bases and J by 4 bases; unmatched bases: 3. This CDR3 region has 13 residues. The CDR3 spells CASSGQGADTQYF. DNA of the CDR3: TGTGCCAGCAGCGGTCAGGGGGCAGATACGCAGTATTTT. The complete variable domain, with remaining parts taken from reference TRBV7-2 and TRBJ2-3, reads GAGVSQSPSNKVTEKGKDVELRCDPISGHTALYWYRQSLGQGLEFLIYFQGNSAPDKSGLPSDRFSAERTGGSVSTLTIQRTQQEDSAVYLCASSGQGADTQYFGPGTRLTVL.

The V and J genes are TRBV6-5 and TRBJ2-5; perhaps TRBD2 as D (5 bases). V dropped 2 bases and J dropped 4 bases, with 8 bases sitting between them. The germline gives CDR1 MNHEY, CDR2 SVGAGI. The CDR3 totals 13 residues. The CDR3 region has the DNA TGTGCCAGCAGTTACGGTCGGGGAGAGACCCAGTACTTC. Encoded protein: CASSYGRGETQYF.

This chain uses TRBV7-9 with TRBJ2-3, with D tentatively TRBD2 (5 bases). V lost 3 bases and J lost 6, with 19 bases in between. Germline values: CDR1 SEHNR, CDR2 FQNEAQ (reference sequence). This CDR3 contains 16 residues. CDR3 loop: CASSFWAQKRGDTQYF. CDR3 DNA: TGTGCCAGCAGCTTTTGGGCCCAAAAAAGAGGGGATACGCAGTATTTT. Combining the CDR3 with reference TRBV7-9 and TRBJ2-3 gives the whole variable domain DTGVSQNPRHKITKRGQNVTFRCDPISEHNRLYWYRQTLGQGPEFLTYFQNEAQLEKSRLLSDRFSAERPKGSFSTLEIQRTEQGDSAMYLCASSFWAQKRGDTQYFGPGTRLTVL.

The chain employs TRBV19 and TRBJ2-7; 10 bases align to TRBD2. Trimming removed 5 bases from V and 0 bases from J; junction bases left unmatched: 4. Germline CDR1 LNHDA, CDR2 SQIVND (reference sequence). CDR3 length: 15 residues. Here the CDR3 DNA reads TGTGCCAGTAGTCGAGGACTAGCGGCCTCCTACGAGCAGTACTTC. Translating it yields CASSRGLAASYEQYF.

This sequence joins TRBV5-1 and TRBJ2-5, with D possibly being TRBD2 (6 bases). V lost 0 bases and J 2 bases, leaving 14 bases between the germline ends. The CDR3 has 16 residues. Germline CDR1 reads SGHRS; CDR2 reads YFSETQ. This CDR3 reads CASSLAGSLSQETQYF. Written as DNA, the CDR3 is TGCGCCAGCAGCTTGGCCGGGAGCTTGTCTCAAGAGACCCAGTACTTC.

The chain uses TRBV7-9 and TRBJ2-5; TRBD1 agrees at 9 bases. The CDR3 spans 15 residues. Germline CDR1 is SEHNR and CDR2 is FQNEAQ (reference sequence). After removal of 5 bases from V and 5 bases from J, the junction contained 9 bases not matched to a gene. The CDR3 DNA follows: TGTGCCAGCAGCCGCACCGGGACAGGGTGGGAGACCCAGTACTTC. Encoded protein: CASSRTGTGWETQYF.

The V call is TRBV5-3, the J call TRBJ2-1; a possible D gene is TRBD2 (7 bases). TRBV5-3 counts as an open reading frame of uncertain function. The CDR3 spans 13 residues. Trimming stripped 4 bases from V and 5 bases from J, with 10 bases between. The CDR3 loop is CARSGGADNEQFF. Written as DNA, the CDR3 is TGTGCCAGAAGCGGGGGGGCGGACAATGAGCAGTTCTTC.

This clone was counted once. The gene calls are TRBV28 and TRBJ2-5; the match to TRBD2 covers 8 bases. CDR3 length: 15 residues. Germline CDR1 reads MDHEN; CDR2 reads SYDVKM. Trimming cost V 4 bases and J 5 bases; bases outside gene matches: 9. The CDR3 here is CASSSAGGRRETQYF. Here the CDR3 DNA reads TGTGCCAGCAGTTCGGCGGGGGGCCGACGCGAGACCCAGTACTTC. Drawing the rest from reference TRBV28 and TRBJ2-5, the complete variable domain is DVKVTQSSRYLVKRTGEKVFLECVQDMDHENMFWYRQDPGLGLRLIYFSYDVKMKEKGDIPEGYSVSREKKERFSLILESASTNQTSMYLCASSSAGGRRETQYFGPGTRLLVL.

The CDR3 sequence is CASSLSKGYSNQPQHF. For the CDR3, the DNA is TGTGCCAGCAGTTTGTCTAAGGGGTATAGCAATCAGCCCCAGCATTTT. The chain couples TRBV28 to TRBJ1-5; tentatively, D is TRBD1 (5 bases). This CDR3 is built from 16 residues. Germline lookup yields CDR1 MDHEN and CDR2 SYDVKM. V was trimmed by 3 bases and J by 0 bases, leaving 12 bases between them.

This chain connects TRBV6-5 to TRBJ1-1, with D unresolved. V dropped 9 bases and J dropped 0 bases, with 11 bases sitting between them. The CDR3 runs to 13 residues. The germline CDR1 and CDR2 sequences are MNHEY and SVGAGI. CDR3 in DNA: TGTGCCAGTGAGACACAGATGAACACTGAAGCTTTCTTT. Protein: CASETQMNTEAFF.

The chain joins TRBV28 to TRBJ2-1, with 7 bases matching TRBD2. Trimming took 2 bases from V and 4 from J; bases not matched to a gene: 8. Germline V gene data show CDR1 as MDHEN and CDR2 as SYDVKM. CDR3 size: 16 residues. CDR3 region: CASSLDVGGSYNEQFF. In DNA form, the CDR3 reads TGTGCCAGCAGTTTAGACGTGGGGGGGTCATACAATGAGCAGTTCTTC.